Sequencing of this T cell receptor (beta chain) was carried out in a study of cytomegalovirus exposure and HLA in healthy donors. Study-level findings and limits: Most TCR beta V segments were productive about 90% or about 30% of the time in an earlier analysis. TCR beta sequences numbering roughly 18,000 were associated with HLA alleles at 0.05 false discovery rate in a later analysis. In vitro work confirmed that a few CMV-associated chains recognize CMV antigens. Immune exposure data for these donors was limited to CMV serostatus.

This CDR3 contains 15 residues. Germline V lookup: CDR1 MGHRA, CDR2 YSYEKL. Trimming took off 4 bases at V and 1 base at J, with 13 bases between the two ends. This PCR relied on a set of 60 Vbeta primers and 13 Jbeta primers. Some clones are missing from TCRdb's copy, which holds only in-frame ones; the method was immunoSEQ multiplex PCR. This table holds around 150,000 clones, around 80% found once. This clone occurred a few times. Its antigen is not identified. This sequence was found in a man in his late teens or twenties in good health and CMV-seronegative. The sequenced sample consisted of PBMCs. The V and J genes are TRBV4-1 and TRBJ1-1, with D possibly being TRBD1 (5 bases). Here the CDR3 DNA reads TGCGCCAGCAGCCTCCACCCCACAGGGAACACTGAAGCTTTCTTT. It yields the protein CASSLHPTGNTEAFF.